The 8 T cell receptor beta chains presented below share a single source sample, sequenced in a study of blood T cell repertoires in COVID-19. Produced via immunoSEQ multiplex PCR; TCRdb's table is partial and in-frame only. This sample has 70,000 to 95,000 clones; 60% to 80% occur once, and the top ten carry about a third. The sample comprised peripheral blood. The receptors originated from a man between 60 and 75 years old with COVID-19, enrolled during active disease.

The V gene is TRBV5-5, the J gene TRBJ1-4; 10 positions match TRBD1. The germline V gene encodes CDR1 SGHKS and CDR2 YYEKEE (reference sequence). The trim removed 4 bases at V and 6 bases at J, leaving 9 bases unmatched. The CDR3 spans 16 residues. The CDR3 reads CASSPGQGWEDEKLFF. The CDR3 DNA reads TGTGCCAGCAGCCCGGGACAGGGGTGGGAGGATGAAAAACTGTTTTTT. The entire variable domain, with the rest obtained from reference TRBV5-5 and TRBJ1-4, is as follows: DAGVTQSPTHLIKTRGQQVTLRCSPISGHKSVSWYQQVLGQGPQFIFQYYEKEERGRGNFPDRFSARQFPNYSSELNVNALLLGDSALYLCASSPGQGWEDEKLFFGSGTQLSVL.

CDR3 in amino acids: CASSTFAGGVRETQYF. The DNA of the CDR3 is TGTGCCAGCAGCACATTCGCGGGGGGGGTGAGAGAGACCCAGTACTTC. This chain connects TRBV5-8 to TRBJ2-5, with 9 nucleotides matching TRBD2. This CDR3 has 16 amino acids. Looked up from germline, CDR1 is SGHTS and CDR2 is YDEGEE. The trim removed 4 bases at V and 4 bases at J, leaving 11 bases unmatched.

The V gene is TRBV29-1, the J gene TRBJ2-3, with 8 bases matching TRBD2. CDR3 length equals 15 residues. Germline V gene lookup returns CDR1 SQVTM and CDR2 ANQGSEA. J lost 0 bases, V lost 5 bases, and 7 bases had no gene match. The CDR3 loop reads CSVIKAGASTDTQYF. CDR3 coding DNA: TGCAGCGTTATAAAAGCGGGGGCGAGCACAGATACGCAGTATTTT.

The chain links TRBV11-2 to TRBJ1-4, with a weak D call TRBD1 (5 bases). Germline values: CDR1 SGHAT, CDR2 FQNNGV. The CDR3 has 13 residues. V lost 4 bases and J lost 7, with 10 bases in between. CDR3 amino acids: CASSSRGSEKLFF. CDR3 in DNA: TGTGCCAGCAGCTCGCGGGGCAGTGAAAAACTGTTTTTT.

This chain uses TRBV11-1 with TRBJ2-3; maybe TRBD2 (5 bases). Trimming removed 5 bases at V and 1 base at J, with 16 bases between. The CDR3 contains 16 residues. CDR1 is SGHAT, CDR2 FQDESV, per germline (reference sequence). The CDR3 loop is CASSDLYRGGTDTQYF. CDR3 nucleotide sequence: TGTGCCAGCAGCGACCTCTACCGGGGAGGCACAGATACGCAGTATTTT.

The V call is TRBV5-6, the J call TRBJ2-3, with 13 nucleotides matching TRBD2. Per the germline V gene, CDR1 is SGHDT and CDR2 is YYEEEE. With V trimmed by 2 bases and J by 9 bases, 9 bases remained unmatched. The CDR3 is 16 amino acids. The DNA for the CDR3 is TGTGCCAGCAGCTTAAGGACTAGCGGGGGCCACGAAACGCAGTATTTT. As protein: CASSLRTSGGHETQYF.

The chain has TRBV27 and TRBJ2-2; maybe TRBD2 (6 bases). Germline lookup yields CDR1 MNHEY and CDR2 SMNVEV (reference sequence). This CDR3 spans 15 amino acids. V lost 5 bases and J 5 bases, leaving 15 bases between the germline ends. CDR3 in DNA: TGTGCCAGCAGTCAGGGACTTCTCGGTACCGGGGAGCTGTTTTTT. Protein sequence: CASSQGLLGTGELFF.

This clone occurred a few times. The CDR3 is CASSTRNYGYTF. CDR3 sequence (DNA): TGTGCCAGTAGCACACGTAACTATGGCTACACCTTC. The chain combines TRBV19 with TRBJ1-2, with unresolved D. Between the trimmed V and J ends, which lost 6 bases and 1 base, there was a span of 6 bases. Germline values: CDR1 LNHDA, CDR2 SQIVND (reference sequence). CDR3 size: 12 residues. Together with reference TRBV19 and TRBJ1-2, the CDR3 gives the full variable domain: DGGITQSPKYLFRKEGQNVTLSCEQNLNHDAMYWYRQDPGQGLRLIYYSQIVNDFQKGDIAEGYSVSREKKESFPLTVTSAQKNPTAFYLCASSTRNYGYTFGSGTRLTVV.